Below are 5 T cell receptor beta chains sequenced from a single sample in a study of Graves' ophthalmopathy and Graves' hyperthyroidism. TCR beta CDR3 regions were amplified from RNA transcripts. HTBI primers primed a first-round RT-PCR, and a second-round multiplex PCR followed. TCRdb reprocessed the multiplex PCR reads with MiXCR, giving one entry per CDR3 protein. The data show about 220,000 distinct CDR3 sequences, around a fifth seen once. Specimen: peripheral blood. Every receptor here comes from a woman between 50 and 59 years old with Graves' ophthalmopathy.

This clonotype came up many times. J is TRBJ1-1 and V is TRBV6-5; D remains unclear. Germline-derived CDR1 and CDR2 are MNHEY and SVGAGI. This CDR3 is 16 amino acids long. The ends were cut back, 4 bases at V and 2 bases at J, with 17 bases in the middle. The CDR3, as DNA: TGTGCCAGCAGTTTCTACGCGGGCCTCGCAAACACTGAAGCTTTCTTT. Amino acids: CASSFYAGLANTEAFF.

The CDR3 spells CAWSGTDRAGRDEQYF. The CDR3 DNA reads TGTGCCTGGAGTGGGACCGACAGGGCCGGTCGCGACGAGCAGTACTTC. The chain combines TRBV30 with TRBJ2-7; TRBD1 matches at 7 bases. Germline CDR1 and CDR2: GTSNPN and SVGIG (reference sequence). The length of the CDR3 is 16 residues. V lost 1 base and J lost 5; bases outside the gene matches: 14.

This clonotype came up a few times. The chain links TRBV24-1 to TRBJ2-7, with 10 bases identical to TRBD1. With V trimmed by 3 bases and J by 2 bases, 3 bases remained unmatched. This CDR3 spans 15 amino acids. Germline V gene sequence: CDR1 KGHDR, CDR2 SFDVKD. The CDR3 bases are TGTGCCACCAGTGATCCGGGACAGGGGACCTACGAGCAGTACTTC. This translates into CATSDPGQGTYEQYF.

The V and J genes are TRBV18 and TRBJ2-2; the D is unclear. Trimming pared 0 bases from V and 8 bases from J, leaving 16 bases between. The V gene's germline CDR1 is KGHSH and CDR2 LQKENI. This CDR3 has 16 residues. The CDR3: CASSPPMEQLLGELFF. The CDR3 DNA follows: TGTGCCAGCTCACCACCGATGGAACAGCTATTAGGGGAGCTGTTTTTT.

This chain uses TRBV11-2 with TRBJ2-3; D call uncertain. The V gene's germline CDR1 is SGHAT and CDR2 FQNNGV. Between the trimmed V and J ends, which lost 5 bases and 1 base, there was a span of 16 bases. The CDR3 is 16 residues long. CDR3 in amino acids: CASSPRGVVGTDTQYF. In DNA form, the CDR3 reads TGTGCCAGCAGCCCCCGTGGGGTAGTTGGCACAGATACGCAGTATTTT.